This T cell receptor beta chain was retrieved from a study of regulatory T cells. Broader study findings: Hydrophobic residues at CDR3 positions 6 and 7 were enriched in conventional CD4+ T cells of CD3G-deficient patients. Skewed V and J usage and few unique V-J pairs marked patient repertoires, most in Tregs.

The CDR3 is 14 amino acids. V lost 4 bases to trimming and J lost 0 bases, with 10 bases between them. Germline CDR1 and CDR2: SGHRS and YFSETQ. Concerning this clone itself: Its antigen remains unknown.

The PCR used 52 TRBV and 13 TRBJ primers. TCRdb keeps only in-frame clones here, not all; method: immunoSEQ multiplex PCR. This table holds tens of thousands of clones, about nine tenths found once. This receptor was taken from a person between 18 and 35 years old with CD3G deficiency. The source material was conventional CD4+ T cells sorted from blood. The rearrangement joins TRBV5-1 to TRBJ1-1, with a weak D call TRBD1 (5 bases). This CDR3 is CASSQGPLNTEAFF. The CDR3 DNA reads TGCGCCAGCAGCCAGGGACCTCTGAACACTGAAGCTTTCTTT.